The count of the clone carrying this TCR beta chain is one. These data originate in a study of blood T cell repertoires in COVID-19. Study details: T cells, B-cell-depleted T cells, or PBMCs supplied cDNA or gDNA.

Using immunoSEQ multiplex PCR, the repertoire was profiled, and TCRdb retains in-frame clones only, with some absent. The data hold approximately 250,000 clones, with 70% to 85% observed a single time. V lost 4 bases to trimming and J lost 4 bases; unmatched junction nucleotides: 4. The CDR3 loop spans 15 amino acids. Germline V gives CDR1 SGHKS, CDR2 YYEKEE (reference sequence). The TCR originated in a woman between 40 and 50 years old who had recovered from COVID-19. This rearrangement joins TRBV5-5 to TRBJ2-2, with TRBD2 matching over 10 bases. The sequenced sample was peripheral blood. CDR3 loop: CASSISGGGTGELFF. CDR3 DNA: TGTGCCAGCAGCATAAGCGGGGGGGGCACCGGGGAGCTGTTTTTT.